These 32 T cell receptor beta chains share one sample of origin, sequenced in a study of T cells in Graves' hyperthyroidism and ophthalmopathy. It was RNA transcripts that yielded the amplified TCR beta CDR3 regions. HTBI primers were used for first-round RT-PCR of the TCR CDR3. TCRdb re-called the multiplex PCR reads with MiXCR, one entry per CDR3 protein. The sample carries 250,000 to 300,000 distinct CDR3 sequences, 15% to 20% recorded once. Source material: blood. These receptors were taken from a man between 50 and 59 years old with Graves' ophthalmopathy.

CDR3: CASSLLGAGQETQYF. The CDR3 region has the DNA TGTGCCAGCAGCTTGTTAGGGGCAGGCCAAGAGACCCAGTACTTC. This chain connects TRBV5-6 to TRBJ2-5, with D perhaps TRBD1 (5 bases). V lost 1 base to trimming and J lost 1 base, with 11 bases between them. The CDR3 covers 15 residues. The V gene's germline CDR1 is SGHDT and CDR2 YYEEEE. The whole variable domain, filled in from reference TRBV5-6 and TRBJ2-5, reads DAGVTQSPTHLIKTRGQQVTLRCSPKSGHDTVSWYQQALGQGPQFIFQYYEEEERQRGNFPDRFSGHQFPNYSSELNVNALLLGDSALYLCASSLLGAGQETQYFGPGTRLLVL.

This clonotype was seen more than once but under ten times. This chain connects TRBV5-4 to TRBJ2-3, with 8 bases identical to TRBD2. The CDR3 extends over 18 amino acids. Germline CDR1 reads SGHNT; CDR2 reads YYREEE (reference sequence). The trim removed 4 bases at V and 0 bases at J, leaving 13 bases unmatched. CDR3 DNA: TGTGCCAGCAGCGCGGGACTAGGGGTTCCTACTAGCACAGATACGCAGTATTTT. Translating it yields CASSAGLGVPTSTDTQYF. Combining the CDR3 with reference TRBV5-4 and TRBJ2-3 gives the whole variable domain ETGVTQSPTHLIKTRGQQVTLRCSSQSGHNTVSWYQQALGQGPQFIFQYYREEENGRGNFPPRFSGLQFPNYSSELNVNALELDDSALYLCASSAGLGVPTSTDTQYFGPGTRLTVL.

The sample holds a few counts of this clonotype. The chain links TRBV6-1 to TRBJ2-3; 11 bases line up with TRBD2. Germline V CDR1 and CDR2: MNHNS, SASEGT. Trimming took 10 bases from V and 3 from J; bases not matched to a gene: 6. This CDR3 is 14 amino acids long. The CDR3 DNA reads TGTGCCACAGCACTAGCGGGAGTAACAGATACGCAGTATTTT. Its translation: CATALAGVTDTQYF.

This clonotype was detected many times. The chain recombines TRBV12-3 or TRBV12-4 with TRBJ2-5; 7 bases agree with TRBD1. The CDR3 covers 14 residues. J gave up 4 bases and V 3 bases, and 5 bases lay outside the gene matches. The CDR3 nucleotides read TGTGCCAGCAGTTTCGGTACAGGGGCAGAGACCCAGTACTTC. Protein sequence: CASSFGTGAETQYF.

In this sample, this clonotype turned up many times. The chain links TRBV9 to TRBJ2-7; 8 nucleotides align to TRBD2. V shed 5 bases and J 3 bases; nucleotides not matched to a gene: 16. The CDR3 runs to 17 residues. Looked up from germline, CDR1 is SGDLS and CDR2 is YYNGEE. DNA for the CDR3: TGTGCCAGCAGTGCCTCGGTTGGTGGCGGGAGGATCTACGAGCAGTACTTC. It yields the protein CASSASVGGGRIYEQYF. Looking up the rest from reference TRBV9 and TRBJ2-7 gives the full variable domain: DSGVTQTPKHLITATGQRVTLRCSPRSGDLSVYWYQQSLDQGLQFLIQYYNGEERAKGNILERFSAQQFPDLHSELNLSSLELGDSALYFCASSASVGGGRIYEQYFGPGTRLTVT.

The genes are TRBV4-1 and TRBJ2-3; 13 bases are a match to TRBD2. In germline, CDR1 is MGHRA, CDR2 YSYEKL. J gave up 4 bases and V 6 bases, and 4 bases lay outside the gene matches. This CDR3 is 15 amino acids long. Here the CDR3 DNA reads TGCGCCAGCAGTAGGACTAGCGGGAGTGCAGATACGCAGTATTTT. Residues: CASSRTSGSADTQYF.

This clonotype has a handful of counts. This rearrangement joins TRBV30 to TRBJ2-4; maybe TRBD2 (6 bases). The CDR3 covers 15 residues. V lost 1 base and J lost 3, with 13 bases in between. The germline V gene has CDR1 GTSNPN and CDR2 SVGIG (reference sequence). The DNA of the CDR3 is TGTGCCTGGAGTGGGATCGGGGGAAGCAAAAACATTCAGTACTTC. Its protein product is CAWSGIGGSKNIQYF.

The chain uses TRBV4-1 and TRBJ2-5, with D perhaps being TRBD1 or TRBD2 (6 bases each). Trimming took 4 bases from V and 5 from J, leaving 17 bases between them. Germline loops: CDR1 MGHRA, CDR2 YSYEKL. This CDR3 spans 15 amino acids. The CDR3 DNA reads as TGCGCCAGCAGCCCCCTAGGGGGGAACCGGGAGACCCAGTACTTC. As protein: CASSPLGGNRETQYF.

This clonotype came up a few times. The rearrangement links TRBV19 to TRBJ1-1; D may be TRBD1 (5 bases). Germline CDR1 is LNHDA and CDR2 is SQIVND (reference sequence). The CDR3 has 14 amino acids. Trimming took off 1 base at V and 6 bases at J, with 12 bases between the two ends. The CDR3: CASSIAGREAEAFF. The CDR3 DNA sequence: TGTGCCAGTAGTATAGCTGGCAGGGAGGCTGAAGCTTTCTTT.

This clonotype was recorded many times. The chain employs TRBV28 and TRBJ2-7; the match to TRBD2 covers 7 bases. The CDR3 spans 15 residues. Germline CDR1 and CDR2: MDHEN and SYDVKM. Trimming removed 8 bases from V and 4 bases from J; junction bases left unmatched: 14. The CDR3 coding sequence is TGTGCCAGCGGTACCCGGACGTCAGCGGGGTACGAGCAGTACTTC. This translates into CASGTRTSAGYEQYF.

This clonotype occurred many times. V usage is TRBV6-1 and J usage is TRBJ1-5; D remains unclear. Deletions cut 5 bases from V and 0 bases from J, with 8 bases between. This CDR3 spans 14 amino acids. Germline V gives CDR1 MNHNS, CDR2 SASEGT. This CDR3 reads CASSPVHSNQPQHF. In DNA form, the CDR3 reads TGTGCCAGCAGTCCCGTTCATAGCAATCAGCCCCAGCATTTT.

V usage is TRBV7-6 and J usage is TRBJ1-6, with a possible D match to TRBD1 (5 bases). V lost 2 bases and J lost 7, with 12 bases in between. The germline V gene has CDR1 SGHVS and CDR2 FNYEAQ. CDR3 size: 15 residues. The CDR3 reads CASSLSSGQNSPLHF. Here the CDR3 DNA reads TGTGCCAGCAGCTTAAGCTCAGGGCAGAATTCACCCCTCCACTTT.

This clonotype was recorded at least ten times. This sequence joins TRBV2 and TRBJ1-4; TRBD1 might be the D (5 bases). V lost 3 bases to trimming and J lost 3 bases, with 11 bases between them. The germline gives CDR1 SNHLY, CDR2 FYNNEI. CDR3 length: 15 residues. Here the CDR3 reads CASSDQGRANEKLFF. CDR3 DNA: TGTGCCAGCAGTGATCAGGGCAGGGCTAATGAAAAACTGTTTTTT.

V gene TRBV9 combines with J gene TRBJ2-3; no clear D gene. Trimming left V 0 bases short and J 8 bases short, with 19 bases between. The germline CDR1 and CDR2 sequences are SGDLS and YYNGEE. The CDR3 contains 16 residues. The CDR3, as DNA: TGTGCCAGCAGCGTAGGGGCTGATTGGGCGGTTGGTACGCAGTATTTT. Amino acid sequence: CASSVGADWAVGTQYF.

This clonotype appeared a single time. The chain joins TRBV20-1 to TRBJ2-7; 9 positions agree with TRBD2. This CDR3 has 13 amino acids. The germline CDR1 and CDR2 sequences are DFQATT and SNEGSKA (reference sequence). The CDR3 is CSHSGRGSYEQYF. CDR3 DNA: TGCAGCCATAGCGGGAGAGGCTCCTACGAGCAGTACTTC.

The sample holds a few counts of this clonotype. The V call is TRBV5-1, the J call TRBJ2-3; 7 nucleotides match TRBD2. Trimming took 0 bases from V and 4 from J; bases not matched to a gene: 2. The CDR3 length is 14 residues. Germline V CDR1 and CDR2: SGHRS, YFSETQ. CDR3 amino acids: CASSLETSSDTQYF. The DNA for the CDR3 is TGCGCCAGCAGCTTGGAGACTAGCTCAGATACGCAGTATTTT.

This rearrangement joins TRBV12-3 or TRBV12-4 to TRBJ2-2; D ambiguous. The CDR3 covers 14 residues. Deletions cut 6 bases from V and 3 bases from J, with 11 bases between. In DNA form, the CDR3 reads TGTGCCAGCAGCCATGATGGGTACACCGGGGAGCTGTTTTTT. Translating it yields CASSHDGYTGELFF.

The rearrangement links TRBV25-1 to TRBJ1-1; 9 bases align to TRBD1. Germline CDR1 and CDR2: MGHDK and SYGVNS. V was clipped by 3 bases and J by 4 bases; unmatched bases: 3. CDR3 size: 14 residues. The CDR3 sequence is CASSEDRGTTEAFF. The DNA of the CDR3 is TGTGCCAGCAGTGAGGACAGGGGAACCACTGAAGCTTTCTTT.

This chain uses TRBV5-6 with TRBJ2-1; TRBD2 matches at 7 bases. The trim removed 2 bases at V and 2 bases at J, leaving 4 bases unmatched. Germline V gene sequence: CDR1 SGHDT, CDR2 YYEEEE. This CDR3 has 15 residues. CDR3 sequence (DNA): TGTGCCAGCAGCTTCGAGGGAGGGCCCTACAATGAGCAGTTCTTC. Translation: CASSFEGGPYNEQFF.

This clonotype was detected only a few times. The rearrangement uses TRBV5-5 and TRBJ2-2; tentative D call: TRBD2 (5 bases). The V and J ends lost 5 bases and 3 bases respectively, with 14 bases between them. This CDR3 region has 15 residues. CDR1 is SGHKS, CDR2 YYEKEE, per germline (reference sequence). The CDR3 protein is CASRPPDFYTGELFF. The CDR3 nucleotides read TGTGCCAGCAGGCCCCCGGACTTTTACACCGGGGAGCTGTTTTTT.

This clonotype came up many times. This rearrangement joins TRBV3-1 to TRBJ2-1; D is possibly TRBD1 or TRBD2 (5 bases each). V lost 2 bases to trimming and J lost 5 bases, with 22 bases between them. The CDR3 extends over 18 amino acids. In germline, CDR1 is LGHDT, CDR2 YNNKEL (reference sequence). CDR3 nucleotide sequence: TGTGCCAGCAGCCAAAAGAAAAGGGGATGGCGGGTCCACAATGAGCAGTTCTTC. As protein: CASSQKKRGWRVHNEQFF.

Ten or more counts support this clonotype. The CDR3 spells CASSPPGQGYTF. As DNA, the CDR3 is TGTGCCAGCAGCCCACCCGGACAGGGCTACACCTTC. The chain employs TRBV7-2 and TRBJ1-2; maybe TRBD1 (6 bases). Per germline, CDR1 SGHTA and CDR2 FQGNSA. V dropped 5 bases and J dropped 8 bases, with 12 bases sitting between them. The CDR3 consists of 12 residues.

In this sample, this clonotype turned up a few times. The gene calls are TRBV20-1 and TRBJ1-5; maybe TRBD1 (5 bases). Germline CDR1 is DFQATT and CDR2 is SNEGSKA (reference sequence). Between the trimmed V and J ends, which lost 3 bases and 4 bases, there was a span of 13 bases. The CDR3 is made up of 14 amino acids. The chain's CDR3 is CSASNQGSNQPQHF. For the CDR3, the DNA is TGCAGTGCTAGTAATCAGGGATCGAATCAGCCCCAGCATTTT.

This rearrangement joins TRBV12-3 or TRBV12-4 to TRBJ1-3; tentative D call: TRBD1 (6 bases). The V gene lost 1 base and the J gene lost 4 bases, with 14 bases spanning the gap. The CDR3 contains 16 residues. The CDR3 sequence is CASSLGGGGAGNTIYF. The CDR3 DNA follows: TGTGCCAGCAGTTTAGGGGGAGGGGGAGCCGGAAACACCATATATTTT.

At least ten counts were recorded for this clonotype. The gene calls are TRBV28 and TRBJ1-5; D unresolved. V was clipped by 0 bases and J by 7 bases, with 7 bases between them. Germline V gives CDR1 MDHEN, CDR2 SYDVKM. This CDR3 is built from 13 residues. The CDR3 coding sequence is TGTGCCAGCAGTTTATGGCCCCAGCAGCCCCAGCATTTT. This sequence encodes CASSLWPQQPQHF.

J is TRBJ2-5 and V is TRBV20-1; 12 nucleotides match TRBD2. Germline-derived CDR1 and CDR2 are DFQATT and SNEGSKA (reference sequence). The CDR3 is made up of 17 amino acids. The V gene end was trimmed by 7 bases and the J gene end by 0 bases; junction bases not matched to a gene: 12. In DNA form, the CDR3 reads TGCAGTGACACACCTGAAGGGACTAGCGGGTACCAAGAGACCCAGTACTTC. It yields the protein CSDTPEGTSGYQETQYF.

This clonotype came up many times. The CDR3 DNA sequence: TGCGCCAGCAGCTCCACAGACTCGAACCAAGGGCCCCCCTACGAGCAGTACTTC. The encoded protein is CASSSTDSNQGPPYEQYF. V is TRBV5-1 and J is TRBJ2-7; D is unresolved. Trimming stripped 3 bases from V and 2 bases from J, with 24 bases between. The CDR3 extends over 18 amino acids. Germline V lookup: CDR1 SGHRS, CDR2 YFSETQ.

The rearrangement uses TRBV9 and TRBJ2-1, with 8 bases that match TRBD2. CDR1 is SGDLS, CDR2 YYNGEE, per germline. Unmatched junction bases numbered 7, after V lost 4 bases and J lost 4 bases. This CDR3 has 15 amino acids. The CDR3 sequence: CASSPRGTRYNEQFF. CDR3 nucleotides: TGTGCCAGCAGCCCCCGGGGGACTAGATACAATGAGCAGTTCTTC.

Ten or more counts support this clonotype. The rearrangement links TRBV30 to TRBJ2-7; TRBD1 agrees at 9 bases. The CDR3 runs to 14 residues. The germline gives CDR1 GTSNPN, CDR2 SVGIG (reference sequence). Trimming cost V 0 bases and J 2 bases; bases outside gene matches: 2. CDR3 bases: TGTGCCTGGAGTGTACAGGGGGCGACCTACGAGCAGTACTTC. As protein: CAWSVQGATYEQYF.

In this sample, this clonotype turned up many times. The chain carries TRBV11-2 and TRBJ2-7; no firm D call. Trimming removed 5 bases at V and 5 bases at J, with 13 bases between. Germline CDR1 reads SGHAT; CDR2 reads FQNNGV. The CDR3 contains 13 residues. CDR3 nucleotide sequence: TGTGCCAGCAGCAGGAGCTCCCTCCACGAGCAGTACTTC. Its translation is CASSRSSLHEQYF. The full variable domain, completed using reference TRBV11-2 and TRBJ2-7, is EAGVAQSPRYKIIEKRQSVAFWCNPISGHATLYWYQQILGQGPKLLIQFQNNGVVDDSQLPKDRFSAERLKGVDSTLKIQPAKLEDSAVYLCASSRSSLHEQYFGPGTRLTVT.

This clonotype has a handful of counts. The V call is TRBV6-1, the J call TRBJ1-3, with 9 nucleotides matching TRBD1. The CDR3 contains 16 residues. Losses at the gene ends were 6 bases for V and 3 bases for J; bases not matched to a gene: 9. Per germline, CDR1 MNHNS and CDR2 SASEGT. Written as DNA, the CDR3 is TGTGCCAGCAGCCCAACCGGGACAGGGAGTGGAAACACCATATATTTT. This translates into CASSPTGTGSGNTIYF.

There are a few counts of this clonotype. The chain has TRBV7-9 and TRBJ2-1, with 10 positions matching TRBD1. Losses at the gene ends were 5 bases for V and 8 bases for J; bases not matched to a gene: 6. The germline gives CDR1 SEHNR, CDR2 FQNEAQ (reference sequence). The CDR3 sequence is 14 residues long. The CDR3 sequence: CASSRDRGWDEQFF. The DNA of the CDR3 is TGTGCCAGCAGCCGGGACAGGGGTTGGGATGAGCAGTTCTTC.